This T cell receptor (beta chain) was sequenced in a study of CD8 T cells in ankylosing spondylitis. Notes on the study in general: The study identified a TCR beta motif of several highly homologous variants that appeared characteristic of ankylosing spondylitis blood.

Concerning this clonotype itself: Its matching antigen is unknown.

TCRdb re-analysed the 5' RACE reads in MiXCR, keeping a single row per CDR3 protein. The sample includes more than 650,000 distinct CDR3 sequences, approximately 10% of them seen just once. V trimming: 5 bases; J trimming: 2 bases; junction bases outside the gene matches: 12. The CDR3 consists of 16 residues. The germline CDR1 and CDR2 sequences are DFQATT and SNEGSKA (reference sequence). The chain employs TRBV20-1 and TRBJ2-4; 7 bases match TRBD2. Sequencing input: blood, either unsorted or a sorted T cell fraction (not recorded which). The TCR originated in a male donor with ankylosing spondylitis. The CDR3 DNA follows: TGCAGTGCTGCCCCCCGGTGGACTAGGTCCAAAAACATTCAGTACTTC. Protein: CSAAPRWTRSKNIQYF.